A single sample is the source of the 26 T cell receptor beta chains below, sequenced in a study of T cells in Graves' hyperthyroidism and ophthalmopathy. The source material, RNA transcripts, was used to amplify TCR beta CDR3 regions. HTBI primers were used for first-round RT-PCR of the TCR CDR3. TCRdb reprocessed the multiplex PCR reads via MiXCR and lists one record per CDR3 protein. Of around 480,000 distinct CDR3 sequences listed, roughly 14% are singletons. The sequencing input was blood. These receptors came from a woman in her late teens or twenties with Graves' hyperthyroidism.

This clonotype was picked up a small number of times. The rearrangement links TRBV7-3 to TRBJ1-1; D remains unclear. The CDR3 loop spans 16 amino acids. Deletions cut 2 bases from V and 2 bases from J, with 15 bases between. Germline CDR1 and CDR2: SGHTA and FQGTGA. The CDR3 here is CASSLGGRGFNTEAFF. The CDR3 region has the DNA TGTGCCAGCAGCTTAGGAGGGAGAGGTTTCAACACTGAAGCTTTCTTT.

This clonotype came up many times. This chain links TRBV5-1 with TRBJ2-1; 13 bases fit TRBD2. The V segment lost 4 bases and the J segment 2 bases; nucleotides outside the gene matches: 6. The V gene's germline CDR1 is SGHRS and CDR2 YFSETQ. The CDR3 has 17 residues. CDR3 sequence: CASSPGLAGDTYNEQFF. Written as DNA, the CDR3 is TGCGCCAGCAGCCCTGGACTAGCGGGAGACACCTACAATGAGCAGTTCTTC.

This clonotype was counted many times. The chain recombines TRBV19 with TRBJ2-1; 11 bases are shared with TRBD2. This CDR3 is built from 15 residues. The V gene's germline CDR1 is LNHDA and CDR2 SQIVND (reference sequence). V dropped 6 bases and J dropped 6; count of bases not matched to a gene: 7. The CDR3 loop is CASSLPSGRSNEQFF. In nucleotides, the CDR3 is TGTGCCAGTAGCCTTCCTAGCGGGAGGAGCAATGAGCAGTTCTTC.

This clonotype was seen ten or more times. The V call is TRBV11-2, the J call TRBJ2-1; 9 nucleotides match TRBD2. The CDR3 totals 17 residues. J gave up 7 bases and V 5 bases, and 15 bases lay outside the gene matches. From germline, CDR1 is SGHAT and CDR2 FQNNGV. CDR3 in amino acids: CASSPYPESSGANEQFF. CDR3 coding DNA: TGTGCCAGCAGCCCATACCCCGAATCTAGCGGGGCTAATGAGCAGTTCTTC.

The chain is built from TRBV5-1 and TRBJ2-5, with a weak D call TRBD1 (6 bases). Germline lookup yields CDR1 SGHRS and CDR2 YFSETQ. V was trimmed by 5 bases and J by 0 bases, leaving 11 bases between them. This CDR3 is built from 14 residues. Here the CDR3 DNA reads TGCGCCAGCAGACTTAGGGACAACCAAGAGACCCAGTACTTC. Its protein is CASRLRDNQETQYF.

There are a few counts of this clonotype. This chain uses TRBV20-1 with TRBJ1-2; the D gene is possibly TRBD1 (6 bases). V was clipped by 1 base and J by 5 bases, with 14 bases between them. The CDR3 is 14 residues long. CDR1 and CDR2 (germline): DFQATT, SNEGSKA (reference sequence). In nucleotides, the CDR3 is TGCAGTGCTAGAGTACCCTTAGGACAGTATGGCTACACCTTC. Its protein is CSARVPLGQYGYTF.

This clonotype was observed many times. V is TRBV6-2 or TRBV6-3 and J is TRBJ2-7; TRBD1 is a possible D gene (5 bases). Per germline, CDR1 MNHEY and CDR2 SVGEGT. Trimming cost V 2 bases and J 6 bases, with 11 bases left between them. The CDR3 runs to 13 residues. As DNA, the CDR3 is TGTGCCAGCAGTTACGGGGCGGTCCTCGAGCAGTACGTC. It translates to CASSYGAVLEQYV.

This clonotype was detected only a few times. This chain connects TRBV7-2 to TRBJ1-2; D uncertain. This CDR3 comprises 15 residues. V was pared by 5 bases and J by 5 bases, with 18 bases between. Germline CDR1 SGHTA, CDR2 FQGNSA. The CDR3 is CASSPYKGLMYGYTF. The CDR3, as DNA: TGTGCCAGCAGCCCCTACAAGGGCCTAATGTATGGCTACACCTTC. The full variable domain, rest sourced from reference TRBV7-2 and TRBJ1-2, is GAGVSQSPSNKVTEKGKDVELRCDPISGHTALYWYRQSLGQGLEFLIYFQGNSAPDKSGLPSDRFSAERTGGSVSTLTIQRTQQEDSAVYLCASSPYKGLMYGYTFGSGTRLTVV.

This clonotype was seen ten or more times. V is TRBV6-1 and J is TRBJ1-6; the match to TRBD1 covers 7 bases. The CDR3 runs to 13 residues. With V trimmed by 6 bases and J by 6 bases, 2 bases remained unmatched. Germline loops: CDR1 MNHNS, CDR2 SASEGT. The CDR3 spells CASRRDSNSPLHF. CDR3 DNA sequence: TGTGCCAGCAGGAGGGACAGTAATTCACCCCTCCACTTT.

At least ten counts were recorded for this clonotype. This chain links TRBV24-1 with TRBJ2-1; 14 nucleotides align to TRBD2. Germline V gives CDR1 KGHDR, CDR2 SFDVKD. V lost 3 bases to trimming and J lost 7 bases; unmatched junction nucleotides: 4. This CDR3 spans 16 amino acids. DNA for the CDR3: TGTGCCACCAGTGATCCCGGGACTAGCGGGAGAAATGAGCAGTTCTTC. This translates into CATSDPGTSGRNEQFF.

This clonotype was seen a handful of times. The chain recombines TRBV19 with TRBJ2-7; D is ambiguous. The length of the CDR3 is 16 residues. The ends were cut back, 7 bases at V and 6 bases at J, with 25 bases in the middle. Germline V gene lookup returns CDR1 LNHDA and CDR2 SQIVND (reference sequence). The CDR3, as DNA: TGTGCCAGTACCCCCCAAGTCCAGACTGGGATTAGCGAGCAGTACTTC. The encoded protein is CASTPQVQTGISEQYF.

This rearrangement joins TRBV7-9 to TRBJ2-5; no definite D call. The length of the CDR3 is 13 residues. Germline V CDR1 and CDR2: SEHNR, FQNEAQ (reference sequence). Trimming shortened V by 3 bases and J by 5 bases, and 10 bases separated the two germline ends. The CDR3 region has the DNA TGTGCCAGCAGCTTGAGCCTAGATGAGACCCAGTACTTC. Protein sequence: CASSLSLDETQYF.

At least ten counts were recorded for this clonotype. As DNA, the CDR3 is TGTGCCAGCAGTGTGGCAGGGGAGGATGAAAAACTGTTTTTT. Its translation: CASSVAGEDEKLFF. The chain links TRBV2 to TRBJ1-4, with D possibly being TRBD1 (6 bases). Trimming took 4 bases from V and 6 from J, leaving 12 bases between them. Per germline, CDR1 SNHLY and CDR2 FYNNEI. The CDR3 runs to 14 residues.

This clonotype was seen many times. The CDR3 is CASSLEWGLVSLYEQYF. CDR3 nucleotide sequence: TGCGCCAGCAGCTTGGAGTGGGGACTAGTTTCACTCTACGAGCAGTACTTC. The chain employs TRBV5-1 and TRBJ2-7; 8 bases map to TRBD2. Germline V gives CDR1 SGHRS, CDR2 YFSETQ. V lost 0 bases, J lost 3 bases, and 11 bases stayed unmatched. The CDR3 length is 17 residues.

At least ten counts were recorded for this clonotype. The chain combines TRBV6-1 with TRBJ1-1, with 10 bases fitting TRBD1. This CDR3 has 15 amino acids. The V segment lost 6 bases and the J segment 1 base; nucleotides outside the gene matches: 5. The germline V gene has CDR1 MNHNS and CDR2 SASEGT. CDR3 sequence: CASRIGTGANTEAFF. CDR3 in DNA: TGTGCCAGCAGGATCGGGACAGGGGCGAACACTGAAGCTTTCTTT.

This clonotype was recorded many times. V gene TRBV6-1 combines with J gene TRBJ1-2; D gene unclear. Germline CDR1 and CDR2: MNHNS and SASEGT. V lost 7 bases to trimming and J lost 2 bases, with 14 bases between them. The CDR3 extends over 14 amino acids. The chain's CDR3 is CASKVTSQNYGYTF. The CDR3 nucleotides read TGTGCCAGCAAGGTTACGTCTCAAAACTATGGCTACACCTTC.

This clonotype was counted between two and nine times. The chain employs TRBV29-1 and TRBJ1-5, with a possible D match to TRBD1 (5 bases). Germline V gene lookup returns CDR1 SQVTM and CDR2 ANQGSEA. The CDR3 is 13 amino acids. Trimming took 0 bases from V and 9 from J, leaving 12 bases between them. CDR3: CSVEDQARGPQHF. The CDR3 nucleotides are TGCAGCGTTGAAGACCAGGCAAGGGGGCCCCAGCATTTT.

V and J are TRBV12-3 or TRBV12-4 and TRBJ1-5, with no clear D. The V gene lost 10 bases and the J gene lost 1 base, with 14 bases spanning the gap. The length of the CDR3 is 14 residues. CDR3 residues: CATSSGGSNQPQHF. Written as DNA, the CDR3 is TGTGCCACCAGCTCGGGAGGCAGCAATCAGCCCCAGCATTTT.

There are a few counts of this clonotype. The chain recombines TRBV5-6 with TRBJ2-1, with D perhaps matching TRBD2 (7 bases). V was cut by 1 base and J by 5 bases, with 10 bases left in between. CDR1 SGHDT and CDR2 YYEEEE come from the germline V gene. The length of the CDR3 is 14 residues. The CDR3 DNA sequence: TGTGCCAGCAGCTTGAGCGGGACACACAATGAGCAGTTCTTC. It yields the protein CASSLSGTHNEQFF. The full variable domain, in which reference TRBV5-6 and TRBJ2-1 provide the parts outside the CDR3, is DAGVTQSPTHLIKTRGQQVTLRCSPKSGHDTVSWYQQALGQGPQFIFQYYEEEERQRGNFPDRFSGHQFPNYSSELNVNALLLGDSALYLCASSLSGTHNEQFFGPGTRLTVL.

The table lists this clonotype with many counts. The rearrangement joins TRBV18 to TRBJ1-1; the match to TRBD1 covers 8 bases. In germline, CDR1 is KGHSH, CDR2 LQKENI. The junction had 14 bases not matched to a gene; V was cut back by 2 bases and J by 6 bases. This CDR3 comprises 17 residues. The CDR3, as DNA: TGTGCCAGCTCACCAGGGGACACAGCAGGGGGCTCGCCTGAAGCTTTCTTT. Amino acid sequence: CASSPGDTAGGSPEAFF.

This clonotype was recorded a few times. The chain links TRBV25-1 to TRBJ1-2, with D possibly TRBD1 on 5 matching bases. Trimming removed 1 base from V and 6 bases from J, with 21 bases in between. CDR3 length: 17 residues. The V gene's germline CDR1 is MGHDK and CDR2 SYGVNS. The CDR3 sequence: CASSESWAEGRVHGYTF. The CDR3 nucleotides read TGTGCCAGCAGTGAATCGTGGGCAGAGGGCAGGGTCCATGGCTACACCTTC.

This clonotype came up many times. The chain joins TRBV20-1 to TRBJ2-7; D is undetermined. The CDR3 loop spans 14 amino acids. V was shortened by 4 bases and J by 2 bases, with 15 bases between the two germline ends. Germline assignment: CDR1 DFQATT and CDR2 SNEGSKA (reference sequence). CDR3 bases: TGCAGTGCTAAGACTCGGCAGAACACCTACGAGCAGTACTTC. Translation gives CSAKTRQNTYEQYF.

A few counts support this clonotype. This may arise from a read error, as a much more abundant clone is one base away. V usage is TRBV27 and J usage is TRBJ2-7; 7 bases map to TRBD2. The CDR3 extends over 16 amino acids. CDR1 and CDR2 (germline): MNHEY, SMNVEV (reference sequence). The CDR3 sequence: CASSPNSGRSSYERYV. CDR3 in DNA: TGTGCCAGCAGCCCCAATAGCGGGCGGAGCTCCTACGAGCGGTACGTC.

This clonotype occurred a few times. The V gene is TRBV9, the J gene TRBJ2-1; D remains unclear. CDR1 is SGDLS and CDR2 is YYNGEE in the germline V gene. The CDR3 sequence is 15 residues long. V lost 4 bases, J lost 0 bases, and 11 bases lay in between. CDR3 loop: CASSPVPSSYNEQFF. DNA of the CDR3: TGTGCCAGCAGCCCCGTGCCGAGCTCCTACAATGAGCAGTTCTTC.

In this sample, this clonotype turned up many times. This chain connects TRBV12-3 or TRBV12-4 to TRBJ2-5, with 7 bases identical to TRBD2. The CDR3 runs 16 residues. V lost 6 bases to trimming and J lost 4 bases; unmatched junction nucleotides: 14. The CDR3 region has the DNA TGTGCCAGCAGCCCCCCGGGTGGCGGGAGATTAGAGACCCAGTACTTC. Translating it yields CASSPPGGGRLETQYF.

This sequence joins TRBV7-7 and TRBJ2-2; D not resolved. The CDR3 is 16 amino acids. The germline gives CDR1 SSHAT, CDR2 FNYEAQ (reference sequence). Trimming left V 1 base short and J 5 bases short, with 14 bases between. The chain's CDR3 is CASSLVRGPGTGELFF. The CDR3, as DNA: TGTGCCAGCAGCTTAGTTAGAGGCCCCGGAACCGGGGAGCTGTTTTTT.